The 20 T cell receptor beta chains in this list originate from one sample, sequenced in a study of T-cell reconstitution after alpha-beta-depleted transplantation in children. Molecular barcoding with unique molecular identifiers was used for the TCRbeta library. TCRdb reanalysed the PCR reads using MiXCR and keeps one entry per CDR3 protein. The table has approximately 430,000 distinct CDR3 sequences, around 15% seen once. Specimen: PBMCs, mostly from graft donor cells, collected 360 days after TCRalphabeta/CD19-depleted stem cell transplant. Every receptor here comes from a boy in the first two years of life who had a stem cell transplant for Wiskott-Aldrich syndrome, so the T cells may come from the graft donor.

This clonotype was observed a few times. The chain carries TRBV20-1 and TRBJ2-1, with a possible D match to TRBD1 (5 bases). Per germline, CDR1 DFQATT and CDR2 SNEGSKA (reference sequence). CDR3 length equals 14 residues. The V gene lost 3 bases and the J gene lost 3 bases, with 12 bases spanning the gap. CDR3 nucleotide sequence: TGCAGTGCTAGTGAAATTACAGGCTACAATGAGCAGTTCTTC. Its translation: CSASEITGYNEQFF.

The CDR3 DNA reads as TGCGCCAGCAGCCAAGGTGGCAGGGGGTACAATGAGCAGTTCTTC. Its protein product is CASSQGGRGYNEQFF. The J gene is TRBJ2-1, the V gene TRBV4-1, with 7 nucleotides matching TRBD1. The CDR3 is 15 amino acids. Trimming at V came to 1 base and at J to 4 bases, leaving 4 bases not matched to a gene. Germline V lookup: CDR1 MGHRA, CDR2 YSYEKL.

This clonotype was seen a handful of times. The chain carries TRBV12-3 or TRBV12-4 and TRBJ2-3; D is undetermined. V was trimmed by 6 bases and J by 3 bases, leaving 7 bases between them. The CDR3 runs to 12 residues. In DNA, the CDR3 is TGTGCCAGCAGCATAGTTACAGATACGCAGTATTTT. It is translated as CASSIVTDTQYF.

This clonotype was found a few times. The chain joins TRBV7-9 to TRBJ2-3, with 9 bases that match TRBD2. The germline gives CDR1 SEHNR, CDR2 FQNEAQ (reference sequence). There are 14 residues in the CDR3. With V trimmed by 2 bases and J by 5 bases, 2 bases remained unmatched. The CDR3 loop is CASSLLAGEDTQYF. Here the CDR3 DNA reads TGTGCCAGCAGCTTATTAGCGGGAGAAGATACGCAGTATTTT. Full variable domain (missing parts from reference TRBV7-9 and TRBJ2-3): DTGVSQNPRHKITKRGQNVTFRCDPISEHNRLYWYRQTLGQGPEFLTYFQNEAQLEKSRLLSDRFSAERPKGSFSTLEIQRTEQGDSAMYLCASSLLAGEDTQYFGPGTRLTVL.

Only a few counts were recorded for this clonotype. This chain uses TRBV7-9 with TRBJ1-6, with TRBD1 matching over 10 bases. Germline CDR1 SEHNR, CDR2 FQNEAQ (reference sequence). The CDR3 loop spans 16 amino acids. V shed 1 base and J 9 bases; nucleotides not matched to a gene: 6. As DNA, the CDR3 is TGTGCCAGCAGCTTAGAGGGCGGGACAGGGGCTTCACCCCTCCACTTT. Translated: CASSLEGGTGASPLHF.

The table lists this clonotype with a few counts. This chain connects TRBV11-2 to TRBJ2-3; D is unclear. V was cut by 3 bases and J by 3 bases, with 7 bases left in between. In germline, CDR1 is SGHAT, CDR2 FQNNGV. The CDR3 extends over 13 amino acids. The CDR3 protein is CASSFKGTDTQYF. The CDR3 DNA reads TGTGCCAGCAGCTTCAAGGGTACAGATACGCAGTATTTT.

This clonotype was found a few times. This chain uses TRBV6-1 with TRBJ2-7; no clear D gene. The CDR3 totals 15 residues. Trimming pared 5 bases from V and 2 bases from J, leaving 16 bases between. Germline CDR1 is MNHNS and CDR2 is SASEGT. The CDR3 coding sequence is TGTGCCAGCAGTCCGCGGCAGGATTCCCCCTACGAGCAGTACTTC. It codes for CASSPRQDSPYEQYF.

CDR3 coding DNA: TGTGCCAGCAGTGAAGCCGAGACCCAGTACTTC. Amino acids: CASSEAETQYF. V and J are TRBV2 and TRBJ2-5; D ambiguous. Looked up from germline, CDR1 is SNHLY and CDR2 is FYNNEI. V gave up 0 bases and J gave up 5 bases, with 1 base separating them. The CDR3 spans 11 residues. Using reference TRBV2 and TRBJ2-5 for the parts outside the CDR3, the full variable domain is EPEVTQTPSHQVTQMGQEVILRCVPISNHLYFYWYRQILGQKVEFLVSFYNNEISEKSEIFDDQFSVERPDGSNFTLKIRSTKLEDSAMYFCASSEAETQYFGPGTRLLVL.

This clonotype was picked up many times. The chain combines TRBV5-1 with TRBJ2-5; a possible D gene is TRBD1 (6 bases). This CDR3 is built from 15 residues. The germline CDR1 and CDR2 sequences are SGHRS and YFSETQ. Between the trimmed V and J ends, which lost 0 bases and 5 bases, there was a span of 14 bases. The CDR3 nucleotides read TGCGCCAGCAGCTTGGGTATTACAGGGTCGGAGACCCAGTACTTC. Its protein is CASSLGITGSETQYF.

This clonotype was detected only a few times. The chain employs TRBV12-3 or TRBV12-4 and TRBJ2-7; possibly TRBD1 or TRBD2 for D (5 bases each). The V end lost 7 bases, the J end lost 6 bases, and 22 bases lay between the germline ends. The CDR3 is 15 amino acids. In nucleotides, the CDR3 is TGTGCCAGCACCCGCTCGGGACGATCCTCGGGCGAGCAGTACTTC. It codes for CASTRSGRSSGEQYF.

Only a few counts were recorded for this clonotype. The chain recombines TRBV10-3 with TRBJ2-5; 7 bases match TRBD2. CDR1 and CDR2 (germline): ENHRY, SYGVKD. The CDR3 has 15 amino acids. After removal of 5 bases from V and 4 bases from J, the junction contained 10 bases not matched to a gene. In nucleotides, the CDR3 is TGTGCCATCAGTATGGGGAGGGACCCTAGAGAGACCCAGTACTTC. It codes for CAISMGRDPRETQYF.

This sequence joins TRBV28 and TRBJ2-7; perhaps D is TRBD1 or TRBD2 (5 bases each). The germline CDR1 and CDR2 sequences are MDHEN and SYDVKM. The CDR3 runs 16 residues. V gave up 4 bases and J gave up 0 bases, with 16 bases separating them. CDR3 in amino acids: CASSSRPRGVSYEQYF. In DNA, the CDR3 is TGTGCCAGCAGTTCGCGTCCCCGAGGGGTCTCCTACGAGCAGTACTTC.

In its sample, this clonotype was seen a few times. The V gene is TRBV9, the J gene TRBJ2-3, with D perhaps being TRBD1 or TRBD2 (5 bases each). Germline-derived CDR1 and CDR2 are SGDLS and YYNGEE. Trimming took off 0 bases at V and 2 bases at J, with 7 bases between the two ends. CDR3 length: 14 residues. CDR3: CASSVGGTTDTQYF. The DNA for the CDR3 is TGTGCCAGCAGCGTAGGAGGGACCACAGATACGCAGTATTTT.

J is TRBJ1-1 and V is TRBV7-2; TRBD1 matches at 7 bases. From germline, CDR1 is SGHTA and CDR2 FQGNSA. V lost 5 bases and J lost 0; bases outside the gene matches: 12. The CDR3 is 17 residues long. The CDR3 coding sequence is TGTGCCAGCAGCATCCGGACAGGTTGGGATATGAACACTGAAGCTTTCTTT. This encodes CASSIRTGWDMNTEAFF. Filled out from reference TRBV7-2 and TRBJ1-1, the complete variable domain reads GAGVSQSPSNKVTEKGKDVELRCDPISGHTALYWYRQSLGQGLEFLIYFQGNSAPDKSGLPSDRFSAERTGGSVSTLTIQRTQQEDSAVYLCASSIRTGWDMNTEAFFGQGTRLTVV.

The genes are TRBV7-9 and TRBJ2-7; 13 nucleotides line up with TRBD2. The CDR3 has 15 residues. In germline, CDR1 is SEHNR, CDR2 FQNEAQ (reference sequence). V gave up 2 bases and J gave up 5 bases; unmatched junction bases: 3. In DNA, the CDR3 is TGTGCCAGCAGCTTACTCGGACTAGCGGGAGACGAGCAGTACTTC. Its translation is CASSLLGLAGDEQYF.

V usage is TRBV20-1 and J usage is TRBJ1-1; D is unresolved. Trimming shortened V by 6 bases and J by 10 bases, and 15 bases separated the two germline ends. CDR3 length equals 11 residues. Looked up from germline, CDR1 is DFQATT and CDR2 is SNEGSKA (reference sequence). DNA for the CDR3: TGCAGTGCCCGCCTCCCGGGTGCAGCTTTCTTT. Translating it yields CSARLPGAAFF.

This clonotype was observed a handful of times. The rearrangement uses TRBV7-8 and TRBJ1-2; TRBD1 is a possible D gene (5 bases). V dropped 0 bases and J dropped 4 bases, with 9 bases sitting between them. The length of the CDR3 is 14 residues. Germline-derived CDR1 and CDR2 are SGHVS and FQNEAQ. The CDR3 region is CASSLARGGYGYTF. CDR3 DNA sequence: TGTGCCAGCAGCTTAGCGCGCGGGGGCTATGGCTACACCTTC. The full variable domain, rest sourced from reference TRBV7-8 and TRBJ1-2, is GAGVSQSPRYKVAKRGQDVALRCDPISGHVSLFWYQQALGQGPEFLTYFQNEAQLDKSGLPSDRFFAERPEGSVSTLKIQRTQQEDSAVYLCASSLARGGYGYTFGSGTRLTVV.

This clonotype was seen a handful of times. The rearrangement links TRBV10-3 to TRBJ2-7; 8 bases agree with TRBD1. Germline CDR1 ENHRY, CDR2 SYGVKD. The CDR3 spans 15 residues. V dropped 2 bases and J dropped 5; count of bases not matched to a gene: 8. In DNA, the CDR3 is TGTGCCATCAGTGAGGTCCCAGGGGGCGAGGACGAGCAGTACTTC. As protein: CAISEVPGGEDEQYF.

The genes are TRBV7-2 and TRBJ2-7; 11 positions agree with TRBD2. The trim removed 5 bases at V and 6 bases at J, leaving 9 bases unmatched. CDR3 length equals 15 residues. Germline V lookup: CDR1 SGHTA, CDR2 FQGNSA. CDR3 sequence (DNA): TGTGCCAGCAGCCTTTTACTAGCGGGAGTCTCCGAGCAGTACTTC. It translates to CASSLLLAGVSEQYF. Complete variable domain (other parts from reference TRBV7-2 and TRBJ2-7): GAGVSQSPSNKVTEKGKDVELRCDPISGHTALYWYRQSLGQGLEFLIYFQGNSAPDKSGLPSDRFSAERTGGSVSTLTIQRTQQEDSAVYLCASSLLLAGVSEQYFGPGTRLTVT.

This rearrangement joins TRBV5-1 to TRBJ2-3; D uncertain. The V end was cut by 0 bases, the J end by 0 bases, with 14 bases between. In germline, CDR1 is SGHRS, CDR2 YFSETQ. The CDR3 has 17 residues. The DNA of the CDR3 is TGCGCCAGCAGCTTGGTCACCAAAACCCTTAGCACAGATACGCAGTATTTT. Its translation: CASSLVTKTLSTDTQYF.